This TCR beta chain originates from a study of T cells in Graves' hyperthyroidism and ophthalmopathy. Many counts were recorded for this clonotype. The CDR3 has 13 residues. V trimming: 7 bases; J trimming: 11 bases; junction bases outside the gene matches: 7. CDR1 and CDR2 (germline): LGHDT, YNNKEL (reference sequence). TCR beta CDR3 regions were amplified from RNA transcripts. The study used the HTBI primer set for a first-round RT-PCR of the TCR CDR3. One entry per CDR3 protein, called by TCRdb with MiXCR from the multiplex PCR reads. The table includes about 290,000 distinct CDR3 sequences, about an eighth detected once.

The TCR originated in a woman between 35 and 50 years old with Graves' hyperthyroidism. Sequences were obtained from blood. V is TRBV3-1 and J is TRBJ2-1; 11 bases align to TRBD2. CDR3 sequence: CASKELAGAKQFF. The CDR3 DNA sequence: TGTGCCAGCAAGGAACTAGCGGGAGCGAAGCAGTTCTTC.